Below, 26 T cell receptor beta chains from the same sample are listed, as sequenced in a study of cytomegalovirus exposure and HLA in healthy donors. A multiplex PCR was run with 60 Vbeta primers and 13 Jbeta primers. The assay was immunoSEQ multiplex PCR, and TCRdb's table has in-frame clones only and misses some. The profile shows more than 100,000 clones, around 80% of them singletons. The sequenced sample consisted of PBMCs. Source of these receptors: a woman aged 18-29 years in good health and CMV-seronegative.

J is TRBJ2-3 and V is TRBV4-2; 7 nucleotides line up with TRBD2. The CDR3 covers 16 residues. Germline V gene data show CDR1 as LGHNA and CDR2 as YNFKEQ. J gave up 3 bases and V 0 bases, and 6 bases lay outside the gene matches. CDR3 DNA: TGTGCCAGCAGCCAAGATGGGCCGGGAGGAACAGATACGCAGTATTTT. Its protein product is CASSQDGPGGTDTQYF.

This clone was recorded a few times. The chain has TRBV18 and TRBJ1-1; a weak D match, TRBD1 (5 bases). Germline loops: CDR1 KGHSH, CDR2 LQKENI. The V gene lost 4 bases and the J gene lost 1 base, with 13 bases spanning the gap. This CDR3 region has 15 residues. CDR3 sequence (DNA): TGTGCCAGCTCACGGGGCGTGGGGTCGAACACTGAAGCTTTCTTT. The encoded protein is CASSRGVGSNTEAFF. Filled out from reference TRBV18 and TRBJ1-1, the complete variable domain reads NAGVMQNPRHLVRRRGQEARLRCSPMKGHSHVYWYRQLPEEGLKFMVYLQKENIIDESGMPKERFSAEFPKEGPSILRIQQVVRGDSAAYFCASSRGVGSNTEAFFGQGTRLTVV.

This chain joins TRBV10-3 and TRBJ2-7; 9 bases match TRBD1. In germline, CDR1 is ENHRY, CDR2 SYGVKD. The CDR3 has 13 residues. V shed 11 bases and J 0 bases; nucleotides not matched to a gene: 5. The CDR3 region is CAGRDRDSYEQYF. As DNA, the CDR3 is TGTGCCGGCCGGGACAGGGACTCCTACGAGCAGTACTTC.

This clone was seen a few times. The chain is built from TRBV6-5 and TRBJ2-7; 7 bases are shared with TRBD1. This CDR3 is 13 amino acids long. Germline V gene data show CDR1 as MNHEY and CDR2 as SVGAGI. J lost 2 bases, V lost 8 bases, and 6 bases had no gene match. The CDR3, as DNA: TGTGCCAGCGCACAGGGGTCCCCCTACGAGCAGTACTTC. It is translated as CASAQGSPYEQYF.

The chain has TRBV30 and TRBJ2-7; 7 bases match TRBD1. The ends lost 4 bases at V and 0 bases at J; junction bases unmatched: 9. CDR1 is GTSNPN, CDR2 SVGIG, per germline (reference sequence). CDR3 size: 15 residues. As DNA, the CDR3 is TGTGCCTGGAATCCCGGGACAGCGAGCTCCTACGAGCAGTACTTC. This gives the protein CAWNPGTASSYEQYF.

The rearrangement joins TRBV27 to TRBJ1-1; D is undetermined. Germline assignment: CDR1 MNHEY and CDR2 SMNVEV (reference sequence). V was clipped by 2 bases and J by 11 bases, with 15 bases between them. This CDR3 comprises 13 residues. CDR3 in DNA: TGTGCCAGCAGTTTAGGCCGGGAAGGTTTGGCTTTCTTT. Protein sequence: CASSLGREGLAFF.

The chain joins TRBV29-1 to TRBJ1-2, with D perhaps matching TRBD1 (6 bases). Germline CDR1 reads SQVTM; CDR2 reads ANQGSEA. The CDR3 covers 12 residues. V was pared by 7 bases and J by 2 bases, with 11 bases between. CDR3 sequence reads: CSARTENYGYTF. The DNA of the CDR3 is TGCAGCGCGAGGACAGAGAACTATGGCTACACCTTC.

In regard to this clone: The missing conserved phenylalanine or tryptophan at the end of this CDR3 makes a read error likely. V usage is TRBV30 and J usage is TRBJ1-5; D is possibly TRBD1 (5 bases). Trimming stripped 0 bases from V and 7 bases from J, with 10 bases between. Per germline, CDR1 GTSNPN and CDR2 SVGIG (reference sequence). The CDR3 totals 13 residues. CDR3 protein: CAWSVGVRQPQHL. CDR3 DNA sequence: TGTGCCTGGAGTGTAGGGGTGAGGCAGCCCCAGCATTTG.

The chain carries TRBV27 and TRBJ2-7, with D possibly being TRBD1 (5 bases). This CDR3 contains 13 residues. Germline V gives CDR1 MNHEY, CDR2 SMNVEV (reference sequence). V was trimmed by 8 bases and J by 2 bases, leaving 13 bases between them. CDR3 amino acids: CASEGPGPYEQYF. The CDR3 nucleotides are TGTGCCAGCGAAGGTCCAGGGCCCTACGAGCAGTACTTC.

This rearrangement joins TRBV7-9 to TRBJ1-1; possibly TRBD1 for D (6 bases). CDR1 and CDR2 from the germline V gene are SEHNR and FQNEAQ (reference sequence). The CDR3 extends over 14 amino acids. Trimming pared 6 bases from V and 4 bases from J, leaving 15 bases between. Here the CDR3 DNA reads TGTGCCAGCAGACAGGGAGGGGGAAGCACTGAAGCTTTCTTT. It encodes CASRQGGGSTEAFF.

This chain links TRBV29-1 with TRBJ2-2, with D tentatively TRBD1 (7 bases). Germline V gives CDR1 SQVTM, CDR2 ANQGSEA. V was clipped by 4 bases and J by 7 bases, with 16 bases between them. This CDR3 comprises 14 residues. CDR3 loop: CSVVGGGGDGELFF. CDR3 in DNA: TGCAGCGTTGTAGGAGGGGGCGGCGACGGGGAGCTGTTTTTT.

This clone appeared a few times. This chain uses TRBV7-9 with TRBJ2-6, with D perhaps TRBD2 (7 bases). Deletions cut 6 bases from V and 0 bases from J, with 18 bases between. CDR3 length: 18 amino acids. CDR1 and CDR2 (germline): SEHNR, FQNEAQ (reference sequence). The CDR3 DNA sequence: TGTGCCAGCAGTCATGTGTTGGGGGGGCCCTCTGGGGCCAACGTCCTGACTTTC. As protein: CASSHVLGGPSGANVLTF.

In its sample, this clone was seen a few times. Written as DNA, the CDR3 is TGCGCCAGCAGAGAGGACAGCTACTACGAGCAGTACTTC. Amino acid sequence: CASREDSYYEQYF. The V gene is TRBV5-1, the J gene TRBJ2-7; possible D gene TRBD1, 6 bases. V was pared by 5 bases and J by 3 bases, with 12 bases between. The germline V gene has CDR1 SGHRS and CDR2 YFSETQ. This CDR3 is 13 amino acids long.

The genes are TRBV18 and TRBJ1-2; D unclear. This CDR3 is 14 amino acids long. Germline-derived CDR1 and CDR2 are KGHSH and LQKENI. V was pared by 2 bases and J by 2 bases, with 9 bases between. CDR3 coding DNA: TGTGCCAGCTCACCAGTAGCGGAGAACTATGGCTACACCTTC. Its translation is CASSPVAENYGYTF.

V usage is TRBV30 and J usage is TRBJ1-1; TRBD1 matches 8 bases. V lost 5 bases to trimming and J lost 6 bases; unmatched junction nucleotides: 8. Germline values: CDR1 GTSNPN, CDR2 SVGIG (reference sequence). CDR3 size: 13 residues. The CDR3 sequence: CAWGTGGNAEAFF. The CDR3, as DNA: TGTGCCTGGGGGACAGGTGGAAACGCTGAAGCTTTCTTT.

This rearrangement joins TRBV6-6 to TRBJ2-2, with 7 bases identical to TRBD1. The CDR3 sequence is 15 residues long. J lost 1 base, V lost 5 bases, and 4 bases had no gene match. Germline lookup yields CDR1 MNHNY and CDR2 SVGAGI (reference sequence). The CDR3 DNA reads TGTGCCAGCAGTAACAGGGGTGGGAACACCGGGGAGCTGTTTTTT. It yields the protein CASSNRGGNTGELFF.

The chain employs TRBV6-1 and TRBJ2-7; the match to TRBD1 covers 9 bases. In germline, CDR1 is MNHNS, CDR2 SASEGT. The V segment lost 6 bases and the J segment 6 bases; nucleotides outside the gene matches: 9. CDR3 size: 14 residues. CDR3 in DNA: TGTGCCAGCAGCCGAGGGGACAGGGCTTCCGAGCAGTACTTC. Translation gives CASSRGDRASEQYF.

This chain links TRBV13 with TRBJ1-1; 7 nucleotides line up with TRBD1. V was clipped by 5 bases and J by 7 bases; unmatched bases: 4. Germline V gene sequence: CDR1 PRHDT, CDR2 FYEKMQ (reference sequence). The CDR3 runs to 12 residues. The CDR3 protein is CASSTDRSEAFF. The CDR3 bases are TGTGCCAGCAGCACGGACAGGAGTGAAGCTTTCTTT.

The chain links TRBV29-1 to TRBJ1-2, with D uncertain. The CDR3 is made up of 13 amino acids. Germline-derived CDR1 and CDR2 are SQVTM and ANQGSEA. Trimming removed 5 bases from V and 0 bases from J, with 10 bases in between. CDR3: CSVWATTNYGYTF. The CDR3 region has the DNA TGCAGCGTTTGGGCGACTACTAACTATGGCTACACCTTC.

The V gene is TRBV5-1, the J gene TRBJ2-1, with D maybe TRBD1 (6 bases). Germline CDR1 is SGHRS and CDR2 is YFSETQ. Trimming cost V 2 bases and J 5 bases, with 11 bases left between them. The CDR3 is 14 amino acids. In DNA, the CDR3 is TGCGCCAGCAGCTTTCGGACAGAGAACAATGAGCAGTTCTTC. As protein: CASSFRTENNEQFF.

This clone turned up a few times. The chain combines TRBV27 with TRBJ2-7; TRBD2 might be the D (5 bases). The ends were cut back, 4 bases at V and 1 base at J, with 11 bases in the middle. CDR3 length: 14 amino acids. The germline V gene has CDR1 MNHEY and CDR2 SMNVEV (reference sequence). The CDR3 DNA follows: TGTGCCAGCAGTTCCAGCGGAATATCCTACGAGCAGTACTTC. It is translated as CASSSSGISYEQYF.

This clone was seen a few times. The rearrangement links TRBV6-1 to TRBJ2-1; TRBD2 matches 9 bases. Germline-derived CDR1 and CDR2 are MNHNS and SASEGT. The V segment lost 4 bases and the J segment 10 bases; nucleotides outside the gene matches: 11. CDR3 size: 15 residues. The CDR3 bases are TGTGCCAGCAGTGTGTCTAGCGGGGAGGGTGGAGAGCAGTTCTTC. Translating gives CASSVSSGEGGEQFF.

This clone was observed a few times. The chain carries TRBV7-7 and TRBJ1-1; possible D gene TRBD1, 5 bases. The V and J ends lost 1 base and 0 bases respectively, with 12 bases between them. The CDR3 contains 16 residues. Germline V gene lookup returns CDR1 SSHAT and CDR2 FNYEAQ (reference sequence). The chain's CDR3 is CASSLEHTGMNTEAFF. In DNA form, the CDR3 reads TGTGCCAGCAGCTTAGAGCATACAGGTATGAACACTGAAGCTTTCTTT.

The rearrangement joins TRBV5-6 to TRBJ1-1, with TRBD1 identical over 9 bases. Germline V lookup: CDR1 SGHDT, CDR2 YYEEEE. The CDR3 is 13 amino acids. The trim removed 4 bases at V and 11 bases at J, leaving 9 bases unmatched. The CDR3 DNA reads TGTGCCAGCAGCCAGGAGGCCGGGACAGGGGCTTTCTTT. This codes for CASSQEAGTGAFF.

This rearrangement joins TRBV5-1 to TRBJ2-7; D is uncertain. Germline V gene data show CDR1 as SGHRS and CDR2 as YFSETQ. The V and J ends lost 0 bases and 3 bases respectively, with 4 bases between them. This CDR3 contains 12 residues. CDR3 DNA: TGCGCCAGCAGCTTGGACAACTACGAGCAGTACTTC. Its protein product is CASSLDNYEQYF.

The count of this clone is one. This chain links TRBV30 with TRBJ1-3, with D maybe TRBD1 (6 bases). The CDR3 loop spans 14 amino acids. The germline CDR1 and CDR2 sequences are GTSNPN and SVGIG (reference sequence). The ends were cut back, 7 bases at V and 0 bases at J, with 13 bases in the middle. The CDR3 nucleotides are TGTGCCTACGGACAGCCGCGCTCTGGAAACACCATATATTTT. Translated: CAYGQPRSGNTIYF.